The next 9 T cell receptor beta chains were all read from a single sample in a study of blood T cell repertoires in COVID-19. Repertoires were generated with immunoSEQ multiplex PCR, while TCRdb's copy carries only in-frame clones and drops some. This sample has some 45,000 clones, with approximately 90% found just once. The source material was peripheral blood. The receptors originated from a man aged 45-65 years with active COVID-19.

CDR3 nucleotide sequence: TGTGCCAGCAGTCCCTCCGAGGTCGGGACTAGTAATGAGCAGTTCTTC. Translated: CASSPSEVGTSNEQFF. This chain joins TRBV28 and TRBJ2-1; TRBD2 matches 8 bases. Germline values: CDR1 MDHEN, CDR2 SYDVKM. Trimming at V came to 5 bases and at J to 7 bases, leaving 13 bases not matched to a gene. The CDR3 extends over 16 amino acids. Full variable domain (remainder filled in from reference TRBV28 and TRBJ2-1): DVKVTQSSRYLVKRTGEKVFLECVQDMDHENMFWYRQDPGLGLRLIYFSYDVKMKEKGDIPEGYSVSREKKERFSLILESASTNQTSMYLCASSPSEVGTSNEQFFGPGTRLTVL.

This rearrangement joins TRBV12-3 or TRBV12-4 to TRBJ2-2, with D hard to call. V was cut by 6 bases and J by 3 bases, with 5 bases left in between. This CDR3 region has 12 residues. CDR3 sequence: CASRYYTGELFF. CDR3 in DNA: TGTGCCAGCAGATACTACACCGGGGAGCTGTTTTTT.

This clone was observed once. This chain connects TRBV5-1 to TRBJ2-2; 9 positions agree with TRBD2. The trim removed 4 bases at V and 5 bases at J, leaving 6 bases unmatched. Germline V gene data show CDR1 as SGHRS and CDR2 as YFSETQ. The CDR3 totals 15 residues. This CDR3 is CASSLREGATGELFF. CDR3 nucleotide sequence: TGCGCCAGCAGCCTGCGGGAGGGAGCGACCGGGGAGCTGTTTTTT.

This rearrangement joins TRBV3-1 (or the pseudogene TRBV3-2) to TRBJ2-5; 9 bases agree with TRBD2. With V trimmed by 4 bases and J by 1 base, 4 bases remained unmatched. CDR1 and CDR2 from the germline V gene are LGHDT and YNNKEL (reference sequence). This CDR3 is 15 amino acids long. The CDR3 region has the DNA TGTGCCAGCAGCCGGCAGCGGGGGGTCCAAGAGACCCAGTACTTC. It encodes CASSRQRGVQETQYF.

This sequence joins TRBV9 and TRBJ2-3; 10 nucleotides agree with TRBD1. Losses at the gene ends were 4 bases for V and 6 bases for J; bases not matched to a gene: 8. Germline V lookup: CDR1 SGDLS, CDR2 YYNGEE. The CDR3 is 15 amino acids. In DNA, the CDR3 is TGTGCCAGCAGCCCTCGACAGGGGGCAGCGGATACGCAGTATTTT. Amino acid sequence: CASSPRQGAADTQYF.

The chain uses TRBV5-1 and TRBJ2-3; 8 bases line up with TRBD2. Germline V gene sequence: CDR1 SGHRS, CDR2 YFSETQ. V dropped 4 bases and J dropped 0; count of bases not matched to a gene: 7. There are 16 residues in the CDR3. In DNA, the CDR3 is TGCGCCAGCAGCACTAACCCTAGCGGGAGCACAGATACGCAGTATTTT. Protein sequence: CASSTNPSGSTDTQYF.

The chain is built from TRBV15 and TRBJ1-1; the D gene is possibly TRBD1 (5 bases). From germline, CDR1 is LNHNV and CDR2 YYDKDF (reference sequence). With 1 base removed from V and 0 bases from J, the gap between germline ends came to 6 bases. This CDR3 has 14 residues. CDR3 in amino acids: CATSRVQVNTEAFF. In DNA form, the CDR3 reads TGTGCCACCAGCAGAGTACAGGTGAACACTGAAGCTTTCTTT.

CDR3 DNA: TGTGCCAGCAGTTTGACAGGAGGGACCCAGTACTTC. It codes for CASSLTGGTQYF. The chain combines TRBV27 with TRBJ2-5; TRBD1 might be the D (6 bases). This CDR3 has 12 amino acids. Trimming cost V 3 bases and J 7 bases, with 9 bases left between them. Germline-derived CDR1 and CDR2 are MNHEY and SMNVEV (reference sequence).

The chain is built from TRBV4-1 and TRBJ2-7, with D tentatively TRBD2 (6 bases). Per germline, CDR1 MGHRA and CDR2 YSYEKL. The CDR3 consists of 16 residues. Trimming shortened V by 0 bases and J by 3 bases, and 15 bases separated the two germline ends. CDR3 sequence reads: CASSQEPSGGIYEQYF. The CDR3 DNA reads TGCGCCAGCAGCCAAGAGCCAAGCGGAGGGATCTACGAGCAGTACTTC.